These 10 T cell receptor beta chains were all obtained from the same sample, sequenced in a study of cytomegalovirus exposure and HLA in healthy donors. Amplification used 60 Vbeta primers and 13 Jbeta primers. Assay used: immunoSEQ multiplex PCR; TCRdb lists only in-frame clones, some missing. The data show 120,000 or so clones, about 78% seen once. Sequenced material: PBMCs. The receptors shown here come from a female donor in good health and CMV-seronegative.

The rearrangement joins TRBV27 to TRBJ1-2, with D hard to call. The germline V gene has CDR1 MNHEY and CDR2 SMNVEV (reference sequence). V lost 3 bases, J lost 7 bases, and 9 bases lay in between. The CDR3 has 12 residues. The CDR3, as DNA: TGTGCCAGCAGTTTCCGTGGCGGTGGCTACACCTTC. Amino acid sequence: CASSFRGGGYTF.

V usage is TRBV28 and J usage is TRBJ1-5; possible D gene TRBD1, 5 bases. Germline CDR1 reads MDHEN; CDR2 reads SYDVKM. The CDR3 has 15 amino acids. Trimming took off 2 bases at V and 4 bases at J, with 12 bases between the two ends. The CDR3 loop reads CASSLLWGENQPQHF. CDR3 DNA sequence: TGTGCCAGCAGTTTACTCTGGGGGGAAAATCAGCCCCAGCATTTT.

The V call is TRBV6-5, the J call TRBJ1-5; D ambiguous. The V gene lost 4 bases and the J gene lost 7 bases, with 5 bases spanning the gap. The CDR3 consists of 11 residues. Germline lookup yields CDR1 MNHEY and CDR2 SVGAGI. The CDR3 region has the DNA TGTGCCAGCAGTTTGGGCCAGCCCCAGCATTTT. It specifies CASSLGQPQHF.

The chain employs TRBV7-9 and TRBJ1-2, with 7 bases fitting TRBD1. Germline values: CDR1 SEHNR, CDR2 FQNEAQ (reference sequence). The CDR3 covers 13 residues. The J segment lost 2 bases and the V segment lost 5 bases, leaving 2 bases of the junction unmatched. CDR3 sequence: CASSRQGNYGYTF. CDR3 nucleotides: TGTGCCAGCAGCCGACAGGGAAACTATGGCTACACCTTC.

The V call is TRBV2, the J call TRBJ1-6; 7 nucleotides agree with TRBD1. The CDR3 sequence is 15 residues long. CDR1 and CDR2 (germline): SNHLY, FYNNEI. J lost 8 bases, V lost 1 base, and 5 bases had no gene match. The CDR3 coding sequence is TGTGCCAGCAGTGAAGGAGGGGGCGGCTATTCACCCCTCCACTTT. The encoded protein is CASSEGGGGYSPLHF.

The J gene is TRBJ1-3, the V gene TRBV7-9; D remains ambiguous. The V and J ends lost 1 base and 0 bases respectively, with 4 bases between them. This CDR3 region has 14 residues. Germline lookup yields CDR1 SEHNR and CDR2 FQNEAQ (reference sequence). This chain's CDR3 is CASSLVSSGNTIYF. CDR3 bases: TGTGCCAGCAGCTTAGTCAGCTCTGGAAACACCATATATTTT.

The chain couples TRBV7-8 to TRBJ1-2, with TRBD1 matching over 11 bases. The CDR3 is 17 residues long. J gave up 6 bases and V 5 bases, and 14 bases lay outside the gene matches. Per the germline V gene, CDR1 is SGHVS and CDR2 is FQNEAQ. The CDR3, as DNA: TGTGCCAGCAGCCCCGGACAGGGGGCGCGATACTTCGATGGCTACACCTTC. Its protein product is CASSPGQGARYFDGYTF.

The chain recombines TRBV2 with TRBJ1-5; a possible D gene is TRBD1 (6 bases). Germline CDR1 SNHLY, CDR2 FYNNEI. The CDR3 is made up of 14 amino acids. The V gene lost 7 bases and the J gene lost 3 bases, with 13 bases spanning the gap. The CDR3 protein is CASKLRTDNQPQHF. Written as DNA, the CDR3 is TGTGCCAGCAAACTTAGGACAGACAATCAGCCCCAGCATTTT.

A single count supports this clone. V gene TRBV19 combines with J gene TRBJ1-5, with TRBD1 matching over 12 bases. Per germline, CDR1 LNHDA and CDR2 SQIVND (reference sequence). V shed 5 bases and J 6 bases; nucleotides not matched to a gene: 5. This CDR3 is 15 amino acids long. In DNA form, the CDR3 reads TGTGCCAGTAGTCGTAGGGACAGGGGGCTTCAGCCCCAGCATTTT. Its protein is CASSRRDRGLQPQHF.

The chain employs TRBV28 and TRBJ2-1; 9 nucleotides align to TRBD1. Germline CDR1 is MDHEN and CDR2 is SYDVKM. Trimming took 5 bases from V and 6 from J; bases not matched to a gene: 11. The CDR3 spans 16 residues. The CDR3 here is CASSPHSGTGTNEQFF. Written as DNA, the CDR3 is TGTGCCAGCAGTCCTCATTCCGGGACAGGGACCAATGAGCAGTTCTTC.